The 8 T cell receptor beta chains below were found in one sample sequenced in a study of T cells after yellow fever vaccination. TCRdb re-called the 5' RACE reads through MiXCR, storing one row per CDR3 protein. The data show a few hundred thousand distinct CDR3 sequences, roughly 6.2% seen once. Sequencing used PBMCs, obtained 5 days after the yellow fever booster vaccination. The source of these receptors is a man aged 25 to 45 who received the YFV17D yellow fever vaccine.

In its sample, this clonotype was seen a few times. The gene calls are TRBV20-1 and TRBJ2-1, with TRBD2 matching over 14 bases. V was clipped by 6 bases and J by 9 bases; unmatched bases: 16. Germline CDR1 is DFQATT and CDR2 is SNEGSKA (reference sequence). This CDR3 has 17 amino acids. The CDR3 DNA is TGCAGTGCCGGGACTAGCGGGAGTTCTTTGGGGCTCGGTGAGCAGTTCTTC. This codes for CSAGTSGSSLGLGEQFF.

The chain is built from TRBV5-1 and TRBJ1-2; D gene ambiguous. Between the trimmed V and J ends, which lost 2 bases and 2 bases, there was a span of 13 bases. Germline CDR1 reads SGHRS; CDR2 reads YFSETQ. The length of the CDR3 is 15 residues. CDR3 DNA sequence: TGCGCCAGCAGCTTCGTTGGATCCCTGAACTATGGCTACACCTTC. Residues: CASSFVGSLNYGYTF.

This clonotype was counted ten times or more. The chain links TRBV20-1 to TRBJ2-7, with 11 bases identical to TRBD2. CDR3 length equals 17 residues. V was clipped by 0 bases and J by 5 bases; unmatched bases: 12. Germline lookup yields CDR1 DFQATT and CDR2 SNEGSKA (reference sequence). For the CDR3, the DNA is TGCAGTGCTAGAGATAGCGGTAGCGGGAGGGGTAATAACGAGCAGTACTTC. It yields the protein CSARDSGSGRGNNEQYF.

This clonotype was counted only a few times. CDR3 DNA: TGCGCCAGCAGCTTGGACCCCAGCAAGTCGGATGAGCAGTTCTTC. It encodes CASSLDPSKSDEQFF. This chain links TRBV5-1 with TRBJ2-1; D ambiguous. The CDR3 runs to 15 residues. V was cut by 0 bases and J by 8 bases, with 15 bases left in between. Germline values: CDR1 SGHRS, CDR2 YFSETQ.

The chain uses TRBV18 and TRBJ2-5; 12 nucleotides agree with TRBD2. This CDR3 contains 17 residues. Germline loops: CDR1 KGHSH, CDR2 LQKENI. V shed 0 bases, J shed 2 bases, and the junction held 4 bases outside the gene matches. The DNA of the CDR3 is TGTGCCAGCTCACCACCGACGACTAGCGGGGGACAAGAGACCCAGTACTTC. Translated, it gives CASSPPTTSGGQETQYF.

This clonotype came up a few times. This CDR3 reads CSVEQRDRAPGETQYF. The CDR3 coding sequence is TGCAGCGTTGAGCAACGCGACAGGGCGCCGGGGGAGACCCAGTACTTC. This rearrangement joins TRBV29-1 to TRBJ2-5, with 7 bases aligning to TRBD1. The germline gives CDR1 SQVTM, CDR2 ANQGSEA. V dropped 3 bases and J dropped 5; count of bases not matched to a gene: 15. This CDR3 comprises 16 residues.

CDR3 coding DNA: TGCGCCAGCAGCCCGAGACTAGCGGGAGGAGATACGCAGTATTTT. It yields the protein CASSPRLAGGDTQYF. The rearrangement joins TRBV5-1 to TRBJ2-3, with 13 positions matching TRBD2. V dropped 4 bases and J dropped 5; count of bases not matched to a gene: 4. Germline CDR1 is SGHRS and CDR2 is YFSETQ. The CDR3 spans 15 residues.

This chain uses TRBV20-1 with TRBJ2-1; no clear D. Germline CDR1 and CDR2: DFQATT and SNEGSKA (reference sequence). Trimming shortened V by 1 base and J by 2 bases, and 15 bases separated the two germline ends. The CDR3 is 16 amino acids. The CDR3 region has the DNA TGCAGTGCTAGAGGAAGAAGCCGGGCTACCTACAATGAGCAGTTCTTC. Translation: CSARGRSRATYNEQFF.